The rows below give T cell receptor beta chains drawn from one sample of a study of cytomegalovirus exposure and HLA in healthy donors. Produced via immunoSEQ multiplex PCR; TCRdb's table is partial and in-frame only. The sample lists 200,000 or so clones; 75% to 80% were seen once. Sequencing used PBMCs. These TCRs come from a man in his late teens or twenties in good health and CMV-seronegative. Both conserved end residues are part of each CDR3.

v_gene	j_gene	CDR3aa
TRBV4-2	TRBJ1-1	CASSQAGAGVDAAFF
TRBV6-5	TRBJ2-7	CATLKPGQGGEQYF
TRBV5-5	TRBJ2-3	CASSNGLAGWPGSTDTQYF
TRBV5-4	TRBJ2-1	CASSFGGGLSYNEQFF
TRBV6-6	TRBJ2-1	CASSAGTTYSYNEQFF
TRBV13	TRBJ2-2	CASSLSRDTGELFF
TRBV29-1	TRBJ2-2	CSGGTGTGELFF
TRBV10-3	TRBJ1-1	CAISEDRGPRTEAFF
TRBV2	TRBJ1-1	CASRLAAGFGTEAFF
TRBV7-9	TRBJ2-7	CASSLQGTPYEQYF
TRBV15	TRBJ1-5	CATSRESRSLNQPQHF
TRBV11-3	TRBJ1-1	CASSPRDRSNTEAFF
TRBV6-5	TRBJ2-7	CASSRDRAYEQYF
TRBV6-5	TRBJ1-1	CASRQRQGNTEAFF
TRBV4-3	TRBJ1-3	CASSQDARGGNTIYF
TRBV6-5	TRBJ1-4	CASRLSGRTNEKLFF
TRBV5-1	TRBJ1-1	CASSFGQGRTEAFF
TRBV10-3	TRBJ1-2	CAISESKEYGYTF
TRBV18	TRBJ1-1	CASSPSGVGNTEAFF
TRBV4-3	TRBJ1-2	CASSQDRWTAYGYTF
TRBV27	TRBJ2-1	CASSFSGTVYNEQFF
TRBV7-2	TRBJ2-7	CASSPGGSGHRSYEQYF
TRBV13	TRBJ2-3	CASSLEAGVTDTQYF
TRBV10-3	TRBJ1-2	CAISESGEYGYTF
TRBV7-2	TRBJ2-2	CASSWQGTGELFF
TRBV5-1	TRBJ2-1	CASSLVSPLDEQFF
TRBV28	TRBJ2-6	CASNNADSYSGANVLTF
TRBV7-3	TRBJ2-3	CASSLETGGTQYF
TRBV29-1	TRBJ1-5	CSVGQKGNQPQHF
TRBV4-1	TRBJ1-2	CASSHDTGTGGASGYTF
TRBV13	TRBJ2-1	CASNSQSSYNEQFF
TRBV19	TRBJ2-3	CASAPGGPDTQYF
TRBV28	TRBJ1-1	CLPGQLRTFF
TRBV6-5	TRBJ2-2	CASSYSRVGTGELFF
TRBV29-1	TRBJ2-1	CSVYTGTSGRGVSYNEQFF
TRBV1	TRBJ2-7	CTITGGRLFYEQYF
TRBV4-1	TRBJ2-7	CASSRSDSYEQYF
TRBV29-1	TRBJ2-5	CSVEDVREVETQYF
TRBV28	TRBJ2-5	CASIRRRAGQETQYF
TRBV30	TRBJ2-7	CAWSASLTGAPSKGYF
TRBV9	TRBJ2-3	CASSVAGGSSDTQYF
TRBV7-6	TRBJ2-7	CASSSQTGGYGYEQYF
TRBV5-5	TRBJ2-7	CASSSGWDSWNEQYF
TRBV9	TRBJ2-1	CASSVDDRGRLAGYNEQFF
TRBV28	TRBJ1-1	CASSLGARVTEAFF
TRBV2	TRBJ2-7	CASSTNWDSYEQYF
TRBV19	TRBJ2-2	CASRDHLANTGELFF